These 22 T cell receptor beta chains were all obtained from the same sample, sequenced in a study of STAT5B mutations in CD4+ large granular lymphocyte leukemia (dated by TCRdb to the early 2020s). Library prep was done by the immunoSEQ multiplex PCR assay. The table comes from immuneACCESS by way of TCRdb, which keeps in-frame sequences with V and J called. Part of the clones is missing from these tables; in studies checked, under half for an unresolved V gene and the rest for unknown reasons. Across this sample there are 30,000 to 40,000 clones, with around 80% seen only once. The ten largest clones capture roughly 7.7% of the sample. The specimen sequenced was CD4+ T cells from blood buffy coats. The origin of the receptors is a human donor in good health.

J is TRBJ2-3 and V is TRBV18; D not resolved. The CDR3 extends over 16 amino acids. Trimming removed 5 bases at V and 0 bases at J, with 15 bases between. The germline V gene has CDR1 KGHSH and CDR2 LQKENI. The CDR3 region is CASSSLRSPSTDTQYF. CDR3 DNA: TGTGCCAGCTCATCCCTTAGGAGTCCCAGCACAGATACGCAGTATTTT.

This chain connects TRBV19 to TRBJ2-1, with 9 nucleotides matching TRBD2. The CDR3 totals 15 residues. Trimming took 5 bases from V and 12 from J; bases not matched to a gene: 14. Germline lookup yields CDR1 LNHDA and CDR2 SQIVND (reference sequence). CDR3 DNA: TGTGCCAGTAGTCCCCAACCGGGACTAGCTTTTGCGCAGTTCTTC. This codes for CASSPQPGLAFAQFF.

This clone was picked up one time. This chain connects TRBV30 to TRBJ2-5; TRBD1 agrees at 8 bases. Germline trimming cut 5 bases from V and 3 bases from J; bases unmatched to any gene: 5. CDR3 length equals 13 residues. Germline V CDR1 and CDR2: GTSNPN, SVGIG (reference sequence). CDR3 DNA sequence: TGTGCCTGGCCGGGACAGGTAGAAGAGACCCAGTACTTC. It codes for CAWPGQVEETQYF.

Here the CDR3 DNA reads TGTGCCAGCATTACCCGCGGGGGAACCTACGAGCAGTACTTC. Translated: CASITRGGTYEQYF. The chain employs TRBV6-1 and TRBJ2-7, with 7 positions matching TRBD2. Trimming took 7 bases from V and 2 from J; bases not matched to a gene: 8. Germline V lookup: CDR1 MNHNS, CDR2 SASEGT. The CDR3 is 14 residues long.

This rearrangement joins TRBV7-8 to TRBJ2-3; TRBD2 agrees at 15 bases. The length of the CDR3 is 18 residues. The V and J ends lost 0 bases and 4 bases, in that order; junction bases with no gene match: 5. Germline loops: CDR1 SGHVS, CDR2 FQNEAQ. The CDR3 DNA reads TGTGCCAGCAGCTTAGCGCGGACTAGCGGGGGGGCCCCAGATACGCAGTATTTT. It is translated as CASSLARTSGGAPDTQYF.

This clone was seen only once. V is TRBV29-1 and J is TRBJ2-6; 8 positions agree with TRBD1. Germline values: CDR1 SQVTM, CDR2 ANQGSEA. This CDR3 is 16 amino acids long. Unmatched junction bases numbered 6, after V lost 5 bases and J lost 0 bases. CDR3 DNA sequence: TGCAGCGTTCCCCGGGACAGGTCCTCTGGGGCCAACGTCCTGACTTTC. Its protein product is CSVPRDRSSGANVLTF.

The chain joins TRBV20-1 to TRBJ1-2; D not certain. The V end lost 3 bases, the J end lost 7 bases, and 6 bases lay between the germline ends. In germline, CDR1 is DFQATT, CDR2 SNEGSKA (reference sequence). The CDR3 is 10 amino acids. The CDR3 nucleotides are TGCAGTGCTAGTCTCGGTGGCTACACCTTC. It specifies CSASLGGYTF.

This clone was recorded once. The V call is TRBV5-4, the J call TRBJ2-1, with 10 bases lining up with TRBD2. The germline CDR1 and CDR2 sequences are SGHNT and YYREEE (reference sequence). Trimming took 0 bases from V and 7 from J; bases not matched to a gene: 7. The CDR3 covers 16 residues. The CDR3 spells CASSLASGRFSNEQFF. For the CDR3, the DNA is TGTGCCAGCAGCTTGGCTAGCGGGAGATTTAGTAATGAGCAGTTCTTC.

As DNA, the CDR3 is TGTGCCAGCAGCTTAGCGGGACACCAATACGAGCAGTACTTC. This sequence encodes CASSLAGHQYEQYF. This sequence joins TRBV11-2 and TRBJ2-7, with a tentative D call TRBD1 (6 bases). This CDR3 has 14 amino acids. The germline V and J ends were trimmed by 1 base and 4 bases, with 11 bases remaining between them. Germline CDR1 SGHAT, CDR2 FQNNGV.

This chain connects TRBV7-2 to TRBJ1-3; D perhaps matches TRBD1 (5 bases). Trimming removed 4 bases at V and 0 bases at J, with 13 bases between. This CDR3 comprises 16 residues. The germline V gene encodes CDR1 SGHTA and CDR2 FQGNSA. CDR3 in DNA: TGTGCCAGCAGCTACGGACACGGTGCCTCTGGAAACACCATATATTTT. Translated: CASSYGHGASGNTIYF.

This clone has a handful of counts. J is TRBJ2-1 and V is TRBV11-3, with D hard to call. This CDR3 has 12 amino acids. Between the trimmed V and J ends, which lost 8 bases and 0 bases, there was a span of 5 bases. CDR1 is SGHNT and CDR2 is YENEEA in the germline V gene. This CDR3 is CASGSSYNEQFF. The CDR3 DNA reads TGTGCCAGCGGTAGCTCCTACAATGAGCAGTTCTTC.

This sequence joins TRBV5-1 and TRBJ2-7; tentatively, D is TRBD2 (6 bases). Trimming took off 5 bases at V and 5 bases at J, with 14 bases between the two ends. CDR3 size: 13 residues. Germline V gene data show CDR1 as SGHRS and CDR2 as YFSETQ. The CDR3 region is CASSRRERDEQYF. DNA for the CDR3: TGCGCCAGCAGTCGCCGGGAGAGGGACGAGCAGTACTTC.

This clone was observed a handful of times. This chain joins TRBV7-2 and TRBJ2-2, with 10 bases matching TRBD2. The CDR3 spans 15 residues. CDR1 and CDR2 (germline): SGHTA, FQGNSA. V shed 3 bases, J shed 7 bases, and the junction held 5 bases outside the gene matches. The CDR3 bases are TGTGCCAGCAGCTTCACTAGCGGGGTCGGCGGGGAGCTGTTTTTT. Residues: CASSFTSGVGGELFF.

A remark on this clone: A junction boundary mismatches the germline segment, possibly from a read error. The chain is built from TRBV7-7 and TRBJ2-5, with TRBD1 matching 9 bases. Per germline, CDR1 SSHAT and CDR2 FNYEAQ (reference sequence). This CDR3 is 14 amino acids long. The CDR3 protein is CASSWGTGIETQYF. DNA for the CDR3: TGTGCTAGCAGCTGGGGGACAGGGATCGAGACCCAGTACTTC.

This clone has just a few counts. This chain uses TRBV4-1 with TRBJ2-7; D remains ambiguous. Germline V lookup: CDR1 MGHRA, CDR2 YSYEKL. V was clipped by 2 bases and J by 1 base, with 0 bases between them. CDR3 length: 11 residues. The CDR3 DNA reads TGCGCCAGCAGCCAATCCTACGAGCAGTACTTC. Protein: CASSQSYEQYF.

This clone was detected once. V is TRBV5-4 and J is TRBJ2-7; TRBD2 matches at 8 bases. Germline CDR1 reads SGHNT; CDR2 reads YYREEE (reference sequence). After removal of 0 bases from V and 4 bases from J, the junction contained 6 bases not matched to a gene. CDR3 length equals 15 residues. The CDR3 sequence is CASSLEASGRYEQYF. CDR3 coding DNA: TGTGCCAGCAGCTTGGAGGCTAGCGGGCGTTACGAGCAGTACTTC.

In this sample, this clone turned up a few times. The chain couples TRBV10-3 to TRBJ1-5, with D possibly matching TRBD1 (5 bases). There are 12 residues in the CDR3. The V end lost 9 bases, the J end lost 0 bases, and 6 bases lay between the germline ends. The germline gives CDR1 ENHRY, CDR2 SYGVKD. The chain's CDR3 is CAIRGSNQPQHF. The CDR3 region has the DNA TGTGCCATTAGGGGTAGCAATCAGCCCCAGCATTTT.

This clone was counted once. V and J are TRBV2 and TRBJ1-5, with D tentatively TRBD1 (5 bases). V lost 7 bases to trimming and J lost 0 bases, with 16 bases between them. The CDR3 consists of 16 residues. Per the germline V gene, CDR1 is SNHLY and CDR2 is FYNNEI. The CDR3 nucleotides read TGTGCCAGCACCCGTTCCGACAGATTTAGCAATCAGCCCCAGCATTTT. Amino acids: CASTRSDRFSNQPQHF.

This clone was recorded once. The chain recombines TRBV29-1 with TRBJ2-7; 7 positions agree with TRBD2. The ends lost 1 base at V and 9 bases at J; junction bases unmatched: 12. The V gene's germline CDR1 is SQVTM and CDR2 ANQGSEA. CDR3 length equals 14 residues. Here the CDR3 DNA reads TGCAGCGTTGAAGGTGAAGCGGGAAGAGGTGGGCAGTACTTC. It encodes CSVEGEAGRGGQYF.

The J gene is TRBJ2-3, the V gene TRBV5-1; TRBD1 might be the D (7 bases). V lost 3 bases to trimming and J lost 6 bases, with 14 bases between them. CDR1 is SGHRS and CDR2 is YFSETQ in the germline V gene. The CDR3 is made up of 14 amino acids. Here the CDR3 DNA reads TGCGCCAGCAGCTCCGTGGGGGGACAGGATACGCAGTATTTT. Amino acids: CASSSVGGQDTQYF.

V gene TRBV7-2 combines with J gene TRBJ1-5; D is uncertain. Looked up from germline, CDR1 is SGHTA and CDR2 is FQGNSA. The CDR3 is 17 residues long. Trimming removed 1 base at V and 2 bases at J, with 15 bases between. The CDR3: CASSLGSSNRGNQPQHF. CDR3 coding DNA: TGTGCCAGCAGCTTAGGTTCGTCGAATAGGGGCAATCAGCCCCAGCATTTT. The whole variable domain, filled in from reference TRBV7-2 and TRBJ1-5, reads GAGVSQSPSNKVTEKGKDVELRCDPISGHTALYWYRQSLGQGLEFLIYFQGNSAPDKSGLPSDRFSAERTGGSVSTLTIQRTQQEDSAVYLCASSLGSSNRGNQPQHFGDGTRLSIL.

The chain uses TRBV5-4 and TRBJ2-7; TRBD2 matches at 14 bases. The CDR3 contains 15 residues. The germline V gene encodes CDR1 SGHNT and CDR2 YYREEE (reference sequence). Trimming removed 4 bases from V and 6 bases from J; junction bases left unmatched: 6. DNA of the CDR3: TGTGCCAGCAGCCAGACTAGCGGGAGGGTGGGCGAGCAGTACTTC. The encoded protein is CASSQTSGRVGEQYF.